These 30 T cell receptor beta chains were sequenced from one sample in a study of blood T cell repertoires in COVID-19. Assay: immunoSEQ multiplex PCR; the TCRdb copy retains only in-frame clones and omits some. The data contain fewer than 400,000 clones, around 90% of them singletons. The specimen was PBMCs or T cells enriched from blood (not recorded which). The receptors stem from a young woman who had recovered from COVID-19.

The CDR3 DNA follows: TGTGCCAGCAGCCAAGATAGGGGGACAATGGTTTACACTGAAGCTTTCTTT. It encodes CASSQDRGTMVYTEAFF. This chain connects TRBV14 to TRBJ1-1, with D possibly TRBD1 on 6 matching bases. The CDR3 loop spans 17 amino acids. Germline-derived CDR1 and CDR2 are SGHDN and FVKESK. V lost 0 bases, J lost 3 bases, and 17 bases lay in between.

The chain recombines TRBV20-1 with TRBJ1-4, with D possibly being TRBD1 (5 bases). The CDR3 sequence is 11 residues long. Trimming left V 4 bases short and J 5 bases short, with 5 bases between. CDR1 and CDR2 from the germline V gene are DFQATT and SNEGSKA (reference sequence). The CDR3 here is CSATGNEKLFF. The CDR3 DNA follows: TGCAGTGCTACAGGGAATGAAAAACTGTTTTTT.

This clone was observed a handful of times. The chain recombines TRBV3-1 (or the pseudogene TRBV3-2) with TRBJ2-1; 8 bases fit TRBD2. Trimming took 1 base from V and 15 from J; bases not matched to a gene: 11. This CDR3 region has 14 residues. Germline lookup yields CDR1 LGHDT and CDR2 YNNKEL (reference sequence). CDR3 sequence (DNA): TGTGCCAGCAGCCAAGCCCGCGGCGGGAGGTCCCCGTTCTTC. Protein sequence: CASSQARGGRSPFF.

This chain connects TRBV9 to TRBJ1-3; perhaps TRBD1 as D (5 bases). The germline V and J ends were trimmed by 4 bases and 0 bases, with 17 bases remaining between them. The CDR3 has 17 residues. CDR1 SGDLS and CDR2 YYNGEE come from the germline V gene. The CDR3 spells CASSFPRAGLSGNTIYF. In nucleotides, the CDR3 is TGTGCCAGCAGCTTCCCTAGGGCAGGGCTCTCTGGAAACACCATATATTTT.

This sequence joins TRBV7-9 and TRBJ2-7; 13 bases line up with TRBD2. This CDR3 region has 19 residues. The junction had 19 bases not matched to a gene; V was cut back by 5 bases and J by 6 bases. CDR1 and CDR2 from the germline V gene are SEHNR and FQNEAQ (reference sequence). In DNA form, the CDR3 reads TGTGCCAGCAGCCTGGGACTAGCGGGATGGGACACGGGGGCCGGCGAGCAGTACTTC. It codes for CASSLGLAGWDTGAGEQYF. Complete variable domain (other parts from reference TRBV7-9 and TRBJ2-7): DTGVSQNPRHKITKRGQNVTFRCDPISEHNRLYWYRQTLGQGPEFLTYFQNEAQLEKSRLLSDRFSAERPKGSFSTLEIQRTEQGDSAMYLCASSLGLAGWDTGAGEQYFGPGTRLTVT.

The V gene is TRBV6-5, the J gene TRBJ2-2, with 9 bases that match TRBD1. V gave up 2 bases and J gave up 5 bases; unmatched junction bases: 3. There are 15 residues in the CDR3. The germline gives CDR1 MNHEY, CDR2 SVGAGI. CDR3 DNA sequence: TGTGCCAGCAGTTACGGGACAGGGTTGACCGGGGAGCTGTTTTTT. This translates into CASSYGTGLTGELFF.

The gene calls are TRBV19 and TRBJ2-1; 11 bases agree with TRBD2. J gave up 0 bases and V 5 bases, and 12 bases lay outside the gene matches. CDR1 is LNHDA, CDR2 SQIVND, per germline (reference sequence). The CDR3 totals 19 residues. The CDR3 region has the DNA TGTGCCAGTAGTGTTGGGACAGGGCTAGCGGGGGGCTCCTACAATGAGCAGTTCTTC. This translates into CASSVGTGLAGGSYNEQFF. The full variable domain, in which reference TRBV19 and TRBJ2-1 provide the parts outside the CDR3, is DGGITQSPKYLFRKEGQNVTLSCEQNLNHDAMYWYRQDPGQGLRLIYYSQIVNDFQKGDIAEGYSVSREKKESFPLTVTSAQKNPTAFYLCASSVGTGLAGGSYNEQFFGPGTRLTVL.

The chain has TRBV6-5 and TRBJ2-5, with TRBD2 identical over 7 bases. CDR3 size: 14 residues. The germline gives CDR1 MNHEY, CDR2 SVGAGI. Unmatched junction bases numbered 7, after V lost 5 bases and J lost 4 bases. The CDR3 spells CASSRSGVTETQYF. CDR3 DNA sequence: TGTGCCAGCAGTAGGAGCGGGGTAACAGAGACCCAGTACTTC.

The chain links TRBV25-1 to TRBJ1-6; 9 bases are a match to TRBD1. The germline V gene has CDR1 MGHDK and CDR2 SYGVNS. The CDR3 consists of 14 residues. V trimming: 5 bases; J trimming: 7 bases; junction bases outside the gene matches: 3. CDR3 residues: CASSRGTGNSPLHF. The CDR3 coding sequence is TGTGCCAGCAGTCGTGGGACAGGGAATTCACCCCTCCACTTT.

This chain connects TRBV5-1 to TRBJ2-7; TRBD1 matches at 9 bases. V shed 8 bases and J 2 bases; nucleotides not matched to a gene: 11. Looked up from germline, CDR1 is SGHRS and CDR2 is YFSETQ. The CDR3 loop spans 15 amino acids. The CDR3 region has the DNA TGCGCCAGTCACCCCCCCCGGACAGGGGCCTACGAGCAGTACTTC. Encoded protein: CASHPPRTGAYEQYF.

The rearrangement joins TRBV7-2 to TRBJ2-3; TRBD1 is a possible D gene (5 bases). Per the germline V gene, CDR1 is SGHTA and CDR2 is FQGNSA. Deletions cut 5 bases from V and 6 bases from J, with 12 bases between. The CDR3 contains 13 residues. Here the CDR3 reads CASSLGGADTQYF. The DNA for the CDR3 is TGTGCCAGCAGCCTAGGTGGGGCTGATACGCAGTATTTT.

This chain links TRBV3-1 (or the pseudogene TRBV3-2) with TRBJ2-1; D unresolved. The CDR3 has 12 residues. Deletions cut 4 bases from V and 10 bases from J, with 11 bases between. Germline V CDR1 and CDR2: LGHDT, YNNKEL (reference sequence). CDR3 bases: TGTGCCAGCAGCCCACAGAGACGCGAGCAGTTCTTC. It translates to CASSPQRREQFF.

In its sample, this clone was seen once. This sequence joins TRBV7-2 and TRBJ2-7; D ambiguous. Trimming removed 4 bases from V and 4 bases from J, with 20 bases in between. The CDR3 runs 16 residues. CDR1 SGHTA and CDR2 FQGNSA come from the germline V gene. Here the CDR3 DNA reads TGTGCCAGCAGCTCTTACGCCGGGTCCATTACTTACGAGCAGTACTTC. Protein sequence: CASSSYAGSITYEQYF.

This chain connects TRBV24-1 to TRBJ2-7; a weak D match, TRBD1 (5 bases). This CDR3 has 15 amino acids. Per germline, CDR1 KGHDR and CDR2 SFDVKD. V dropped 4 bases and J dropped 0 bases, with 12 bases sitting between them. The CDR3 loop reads CATSEGLTDSYEQYF. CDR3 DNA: TGTGCCACCAGTGAGGGCCTGACAGACTCCTACGAGCAGTACTTC.

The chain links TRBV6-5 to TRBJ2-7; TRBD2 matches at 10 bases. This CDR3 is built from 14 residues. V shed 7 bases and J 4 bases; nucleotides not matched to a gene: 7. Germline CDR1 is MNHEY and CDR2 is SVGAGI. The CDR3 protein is CASTRLAGGYEQYF. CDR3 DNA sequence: TGTGCCAGCACCAGACTAGCGGGTGGATACGAGCAGTACTTC.

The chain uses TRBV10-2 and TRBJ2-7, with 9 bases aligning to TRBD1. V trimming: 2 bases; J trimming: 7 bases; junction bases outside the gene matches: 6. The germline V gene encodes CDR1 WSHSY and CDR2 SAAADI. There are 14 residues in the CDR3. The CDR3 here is CASSEAGTGLEQYF. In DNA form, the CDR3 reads TGCGCCAGCAGTGAGGCCGGGACAGGGCTGGAGCAGTACTTC.

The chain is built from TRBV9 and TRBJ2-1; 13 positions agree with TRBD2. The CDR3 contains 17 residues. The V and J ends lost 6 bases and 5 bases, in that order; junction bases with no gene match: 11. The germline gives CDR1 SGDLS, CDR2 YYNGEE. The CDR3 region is CASTKGTSGKLDNEQFF. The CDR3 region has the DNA TGTGCCAGCACCAAGGGGACTAGCGGGAAATTGGACAATGAGCAGTTCTTC.

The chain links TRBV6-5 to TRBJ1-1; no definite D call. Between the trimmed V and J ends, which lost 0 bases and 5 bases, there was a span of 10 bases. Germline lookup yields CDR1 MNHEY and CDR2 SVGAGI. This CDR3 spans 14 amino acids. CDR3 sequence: CASSYSGGWTEAFF. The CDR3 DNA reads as TGTGCCAGCAGTTACTCAGGAGGGTGGACTGAAGCTTTCTTT.

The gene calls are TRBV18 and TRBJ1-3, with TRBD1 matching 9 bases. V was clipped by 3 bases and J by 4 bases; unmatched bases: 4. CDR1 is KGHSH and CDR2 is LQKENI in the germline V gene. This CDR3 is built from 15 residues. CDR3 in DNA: TGTGCCAGCTCACCTACAGGGGGCGAAGGAAACACCATATATTTT. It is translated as CASSPTGGEGNTIYF.

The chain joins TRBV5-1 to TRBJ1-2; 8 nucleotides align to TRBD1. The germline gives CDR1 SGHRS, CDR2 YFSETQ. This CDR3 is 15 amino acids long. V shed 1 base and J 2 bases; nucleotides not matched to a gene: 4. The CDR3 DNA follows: TGCGCCAGCAGCTTGTCCAGGGGGCGAAACTATGGCTACACCTTC. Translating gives CASSLSRGRNYGYTF.

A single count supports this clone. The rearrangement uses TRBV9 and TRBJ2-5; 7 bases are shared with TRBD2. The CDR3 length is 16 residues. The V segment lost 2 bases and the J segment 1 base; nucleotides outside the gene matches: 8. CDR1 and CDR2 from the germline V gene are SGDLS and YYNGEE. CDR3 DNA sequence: TGTGCCAGCAGCGTCGGGGGGACGGTGTTCCAAGAGACCCAGTACTTC. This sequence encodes CASSVGGTVFQETQYF. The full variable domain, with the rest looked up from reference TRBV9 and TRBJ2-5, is DSGVTQTPKHLITATGQRVTLRCSPRSGDLSVYWYQQSLDQGLQFLIQYYNGEERAKGNILERFSAQQFPDLHSELNLSSLELGDSALYFCASSVGGTVFQETQYFGPGTRLLVL.

CDR3 coding DNA: TGTGCCAGCAGTGAATGGGCGGAGACCCAGTACTTC. This translates into CASSEWAETQYF. The chain combines TRBV2 with TRBJ2-5; no clear D. CDR1 and CDR2 (germline): SNHLY, FYNNEI. The CDR3 sequence is 12 residues long. Trimming left V 2 bases short and J 5 bases short, with 6 bases between. Full variable domain (rest looked up from reference TRBV2 and TRBJ2-5): EPEVTQTPSHQVTQMGQEVILRCVPISNHLYFYWYRQILGQKVEFLVSFYNNEISEKSEIFDDQFSVERPDGSNFTLKIRSTKLEDSAMYFCASSEWAETQYFGPGTRLLVL.

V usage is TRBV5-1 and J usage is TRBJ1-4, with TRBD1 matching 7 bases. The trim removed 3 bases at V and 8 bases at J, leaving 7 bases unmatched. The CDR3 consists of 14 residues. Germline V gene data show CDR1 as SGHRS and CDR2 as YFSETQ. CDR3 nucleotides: TGCGCCAGCAGCTGGGACAGTCCGTGGGAAAAACTGTTTTTT. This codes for CASSWDSPWEKLFF.

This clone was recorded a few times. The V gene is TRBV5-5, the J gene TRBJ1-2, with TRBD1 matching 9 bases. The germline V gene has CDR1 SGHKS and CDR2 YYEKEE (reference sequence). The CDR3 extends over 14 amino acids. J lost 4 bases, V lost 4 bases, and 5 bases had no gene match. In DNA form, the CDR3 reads TGTGCCAGCAGCCGGACAGGGGATCGCTATGGCTACACCTTC. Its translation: CASSRTGDRYGYTF. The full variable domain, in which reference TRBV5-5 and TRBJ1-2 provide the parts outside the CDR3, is DAGVTQSPTHLIKTRGQQVTLRCSPISGHKSVSWYQQVLGQGPQFIFQYYEKEERGRGNFPDRFSARQFPNYSSELNVNALLLGDSALYLCASSRTGDRYGYTFGSGTRLTVV.

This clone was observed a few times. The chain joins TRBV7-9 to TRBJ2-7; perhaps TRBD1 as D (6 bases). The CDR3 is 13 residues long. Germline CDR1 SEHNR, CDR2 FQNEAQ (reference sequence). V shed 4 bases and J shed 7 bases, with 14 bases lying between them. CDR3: CASSYTGPGEQYF. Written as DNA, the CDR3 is TGTGCCAGCAGCTACACAGGGCCGGGAGAGCAGTACTTC.

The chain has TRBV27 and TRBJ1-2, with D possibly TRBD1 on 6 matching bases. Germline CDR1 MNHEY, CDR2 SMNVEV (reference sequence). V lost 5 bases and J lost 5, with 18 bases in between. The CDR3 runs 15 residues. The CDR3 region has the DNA TGTGCCAGCAGTCCGGACAGCAGTTTGTGGTATGGCTACACCTTC. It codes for CASSPDSSLWYGYTF.

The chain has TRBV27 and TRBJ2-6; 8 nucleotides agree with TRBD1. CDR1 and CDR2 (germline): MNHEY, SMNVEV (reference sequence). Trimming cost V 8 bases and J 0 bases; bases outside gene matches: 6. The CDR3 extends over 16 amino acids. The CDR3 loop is CASGDRYTSGANVLTF. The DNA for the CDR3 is TGTGCCAGCGGGGACAGGTACACCTCTGGGGCCAACGTCCTGACTTTC.

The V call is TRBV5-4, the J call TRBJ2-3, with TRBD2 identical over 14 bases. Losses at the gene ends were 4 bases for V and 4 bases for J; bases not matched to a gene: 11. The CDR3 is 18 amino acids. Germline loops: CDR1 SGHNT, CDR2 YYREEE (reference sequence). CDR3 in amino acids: CASSPGGLAGGLPDTQYF. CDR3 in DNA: TGTGCCAGCAGCCCCGGAGGACTAGCGGGGGGACTACCAGATACGCAGTATTTT.

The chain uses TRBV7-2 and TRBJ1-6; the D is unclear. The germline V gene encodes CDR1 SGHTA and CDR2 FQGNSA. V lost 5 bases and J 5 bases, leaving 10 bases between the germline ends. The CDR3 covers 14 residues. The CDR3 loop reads CASSRTADNSPLHF. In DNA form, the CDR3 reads TGTGCCAGCAGCCGTACAGCGGATAATTCACCCCTCCACTTT.

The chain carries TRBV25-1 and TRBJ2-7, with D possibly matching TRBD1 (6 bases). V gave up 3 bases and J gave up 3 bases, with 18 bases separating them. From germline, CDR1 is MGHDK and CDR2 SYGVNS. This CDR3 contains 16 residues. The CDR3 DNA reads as TGTGCCAGCAGTGATCCTCGACAGGTTTATCTCTACGAGCAGTACTTC. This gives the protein CASSDPRQVYLYEQYF.